The clone carrying this T cell receptor (beta chain) is judged medium-sized. The antigen remains unidentified. This record comes from a study of metastatic and nonmetastatic thyroid tumors. Study-wide findings and caveats: It was reportedly found that TCR beta diversity was significantly higher in malignant thyroid tumors than in benign nodules, a difference seen in both blood and tumor samples.

None of the patients had undergone any treatment ahead of thyroid surgery. Through MiXCR, TCRdb re-clonotyped the PCR reads. The sample shows 4,700 or so clones, approximately 20% of them seen only once. V lost 3 bases, J lost 0 bases, and 11 bases lay in between. The CDR3 is 14 amino acids. Germline V lookup: CDR1 DFQATT, CDR2 SNEGSKA (reference sequence). Sequencing used tumor tissue. This clonotype originated in a male donor with papillary thyroid cancer or a benign thyroid nodule (not recorded which). Some clones in this sample may be carry-over from other donors' samples. This sequence joins TRBV20-1 and TRBJ1-1; D not certain. For the CDR3, the DNA is TGCAGTGCTAGTACACTCTTCATGAACACTGAAGCTTTCTTT. It specifies CSASTLFMNTEAFF.